The TCR beta chain described here comes from a study of human T cells and chemical hapten exposure. Unique molecular identifiers were affixed to discrete cDNA molecules within the library. Via MiXCR, TCRdb re-called the RACE reads, giving one row per CDR3 protein. The sample includes roughly 160,000 distinct CDR3 sequences, 14% of them seen just once. CDR1 is SQVTM and CDR2 is ANQGSEA in the germline V gene. CDR3 length equals 14 residues. V dropped 6 bases and J dropped 2; count of bases not matched to a gene: 3. As for this clonotype: The antigen is undetermined.

Indicated time point: patch test 1, 2 weeks after DPC sensitization. Treatment specified: therapeutic diphenylcyclopropenone sensitization with weekly scalp DPC. Alopecia patients between 18 and 70 years old and suitable for DPC were used as donors. Study-level findings and limits: Significantly more large CDR3 similarity clusters arose among expanded TCRs than among controls. Patch test score was positively correlated with the counts of PT1 expanded TCRs.

This sequence was found in a woman aged 30 to 39 with alopecia areata. Some clones in this sample may be carry-over from other donors' samples. The chain employs TRBV29-1 and TRBJ2-7; TRBD2 matches at 14 bases. The sequences come from whole blood, collected in connection with sensitization to the hapten diphenylcyclopropenone (DPC). The CDR3 coding sequence is TGCAGCGTGGGACTAGCGGGAGTCCCCTACGAGCAGTACTTC. Translated: CSVGLAGVPYEQYF.